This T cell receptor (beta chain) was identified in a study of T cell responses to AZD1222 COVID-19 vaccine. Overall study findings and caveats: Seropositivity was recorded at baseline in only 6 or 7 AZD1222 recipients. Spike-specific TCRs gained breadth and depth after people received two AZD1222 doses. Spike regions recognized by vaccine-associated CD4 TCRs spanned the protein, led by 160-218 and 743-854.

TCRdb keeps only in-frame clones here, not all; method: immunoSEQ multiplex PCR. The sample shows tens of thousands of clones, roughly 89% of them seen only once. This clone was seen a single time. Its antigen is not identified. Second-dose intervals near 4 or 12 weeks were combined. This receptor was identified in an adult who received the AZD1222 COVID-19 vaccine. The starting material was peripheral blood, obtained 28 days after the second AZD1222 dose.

The CDR3 sequence: CASSEKTTGHTGELFF. The CDR3 DNA reads TGTGCCAGCAGCGAGAAGACGACAGGGCACACCGGGGAGCTGTTTTTT. The rearrangement uses TRBV4-2 and TRBJ2-2; 7 bases line up with TRBD1. This CDR3 is built from 16 residues. V trimming: 5 bases; J trimming: 3 bases; junction bases outside the gene matches: 9. Per the germline V gene, CDR1 is LGHNA and CDR2 is YNFKEQ.